The TCR beta chain described here comes from a study of shared clonotypes between healthy human individuals. The donor cohort consisted entirely of Caucasian adults residing in Nashville, Tennessee. The CDR3 is 18 residues long. The junction had 9 bases not matched to a gene; V was cut back by 3 bases and J by 0 bases. In germline, CDR1 is LGHNA, CDR2 YNFKEQ. The study's findings and limits: An expected dependence of interdonor clonotype sharing on sequencing depth was noted.

Unsorted PBMC replicate PCRs drew on roughly 320 ng DNA, representing 25,000 to 30,000 T cell genomes. The table came from immunoSEQ multiplex PCR; TCRdb's copy has only in-frame clones and leaves some out. The table lists some 450,000 clones, roughly three quarters of them singletons. Points on this clone: Its target is not known. A single base is all that separates this from a far larger clone, so a read error is likely. The sample holds other DNA sequences that translate to the same CDR3.

The V gene is TRBV4-2, the J gene TRBJ1-1; 11 bases are shared with TRBD1. The source is a woman in her thirties or forties in good health. Some clones in this sample may be carry-over from other donors' samples. The material sequenced was PBMCs. CDR3 nucleotides: TGTGCCAGCAGCCAGCCAGGCGGGACAGGGGGGATGAACACTGAAGCTTTCTTT. Amino acids: CASSQPGGTGGMNTEAFF.